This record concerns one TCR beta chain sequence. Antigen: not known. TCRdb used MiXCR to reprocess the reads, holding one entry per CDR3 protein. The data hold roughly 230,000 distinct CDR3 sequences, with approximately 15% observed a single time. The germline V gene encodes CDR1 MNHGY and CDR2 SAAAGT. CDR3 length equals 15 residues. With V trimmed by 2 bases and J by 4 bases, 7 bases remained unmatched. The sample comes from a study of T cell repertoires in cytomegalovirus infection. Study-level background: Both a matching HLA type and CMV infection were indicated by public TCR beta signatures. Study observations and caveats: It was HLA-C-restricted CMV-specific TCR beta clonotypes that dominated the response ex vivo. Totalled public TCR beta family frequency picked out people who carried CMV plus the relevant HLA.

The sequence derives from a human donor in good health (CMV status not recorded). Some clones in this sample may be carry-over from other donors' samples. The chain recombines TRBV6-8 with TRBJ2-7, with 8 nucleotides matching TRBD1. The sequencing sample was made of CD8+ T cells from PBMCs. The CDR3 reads CASSYGQGGEYEQYF. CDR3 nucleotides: TGTGCCAGCAGTTACGGACAGGGAGGCGAATACGAGCAGTACTTC.